This passage covers 29 T cell receptor beta chains from one sample sequenced in a study of cytomegalovirus exposure and HLA in healthy donors. Amplification used 60 Vbeta primers and 13 Jbeta primers. Sequencing was performed with immunoSEQ multiplex PCR; in TCRdb, only in-frame clones are kept and a portion is missing. The repertoire holds 210,000 or so clones, with just under 85% as singletons. The sequencing sample was made of PBMCs. The receptor source for this set is a woman aged 35 to 49 in good health and CMV-seronegative.

CDR3 DNA sequence: TGTGCCAGCTCACCATTGGTGGACAGTAAACAAGAGACCCAGTACTTC. It is translated as CASSPLVDSKQETQYF. This sequence joins TRBV18 and TRBJ2-5; possible D gene TRBD1, 6 bases. The CDR3 totals 16 residues. The germline CDR1 and CDR2 sequences are KGHSH and LQKENI. Trimming pared 2 bases from V and 2 bases from J, leaving 15 bases between.

The CDR3: CASSSFTGNYGYTF. Written as DNA, the CDR3 is TGTGCCAGCAGTTCGTTTACAGGGAACTATGGCTACACCTTC. The chain uses TRBV11-3 and TRBJ1-2, with a weak D call TRBD1 (6 bases). The ends were cut back, 6 bases at V and 2 bases at J, with 13 bases in the middle. CDR3 size: 14 residues. From germline, CDR1 is SGHNT and CDR2 YENEEA.

The rearrangement joins TRBV7-2 to TRBJ2-5, with TRBD1 as a possible D gene (6 bases). V dropped 1 base and J dropped 1 base, with 19 bases sitting between them. CDR1 SGHTA and CDR2 FQGNSA come from the germline V gene. The CDR3 is 18 residues long. The CDR3 DNA follows: TGTGCCAGCAGCTTAGGTATAAGACAGGCCCTTTTCCAAGAGACCCAGTACTTC. Translating gives CASSLGIRQALFQETQYF.

The CDR3 loop is CASRQTGIGSPLHF. DNA of the CDR3: TGTGCCAGCAGACAAACAGGGATTGGCTCACCCCTCCACTTT. The J gene is TRBJ1-6, the V gene TRBV27; D perhaps matches TRBD1 (6 bases). Germline assignment: CDR1 MNHEY and CDR2 SMNVEV (reference sequence). V lost 6 bases to trimming and J lost 10 bases, with 16 bases between them. There are 14 residues in the CDR3.

This clone showed up just once. The germline gene is not matched at one end of the junction; a read error may be the cause. The chain employs TRBV23-1 and TRBJ2-7, with 8 bases fitting TRBD1. TRBV23-1 is filed as an ORF, its function uncertain. This CDR3 is 13 amino acids long. The CDR3 region has the DNA TGCGCCAGCAGTCAATCCCCCAGAGACAGGGGTTGCTTC. Its protein is CASSQSPRDRGCF.

The chain links TRBV19 to TRBJ1-2; TRBD1 matches 8 bases. Trimming removed 1 base from V and 8 bases from J; junction bases left unmatched: 12. The CDR3 is 16 amino acids. CDR1 and CDR2 from the germline V gene are LNHDA and SQIVND (reference sequence). The CDR3 sequence: CASSIGSNQGARGYTF. CDR3 in DNA: TGTGCCAGTAGTATAGGATCAAATCAGGGGGCAAGAGGCTACACCTTC.

The chain is built from TRBV30 and TRBJ2-7, with D perhaps TRBD1 (6 bases). V lost 0 bases to trimming and J lost 9 bases, with 15 bases between them. CDR3 length: 13 residues. The V gene's germline CDR1 is GTSNPN and CDR2 SVGIG (reference sequence). The CDR3 DNA is TGTGCCTGGAGTGTAGACAGGTACGGCGGGCAGTACTTC. It encodes CAWSVDRYGGQYF.

V and J are TRBV28 and TRBJ1-2; no clear D gene. CDR3 length equals 14 residues. CDR1 is MDHEN and CDR2 is SYDVKM in the germline V gene. Trimming left V 6 bases short and J 8 bases short, with 19 bases between. CDR3 in DNA: TGTGCCAGCAGAGTAACTACAACCTCGGGGGGCTACACCTTC. Translating gives CASRVTTTSGGYTF.

The chain has TRBV7-6 and TRBJ1-5; D unresolved. Trimming left V 5 bases short and J 0 bases short, with 11 bases between. The CDR3 has 15 amino acids. Germline CDR1 and CDR2: SGHVS and FNYEAQ. The CDR3 reads CASSPEAFSNQPQHF. As DNA, the CDR3 is TGTGCCAGCAGCCCAGAGGCTTTTAGCAATCAGCCCCAGCATTTT. Variable domain in full (rest from reference TRBV7-6 and TRBJ1-5): GAGVSQSPRYKVTKRGQDVALRCDPISGHVSLYWYRQALGQGPEFLTYFNYEAQQDKSGLPNDRFSAERPEGSISTLTIQRTEQRDSAMYRCASSPEAFSNQPQHFGDGTRLSIL.

J is TRBJ1-5 and V is TRBV2, with 11 bases lining up with TRBD1. This CDR3 contains 16 residues. J lost 5 bases, V lost 2 bases, and 5 bases had no gene match. Germline assignment: CDR1 SNHLY and CDR2 FYNNEI. CDR3 in amino acids: CASSERRDRGDQPQHF. The CDR3 nucleotides read TGTGCCAGCAGTGAAAGGCGGGACAGGGGGGATCAGCCCCAGCATTTT.

On this clone: No DNA is shown, since the ends of the CDR3 on it are uncertain; the CDR3 is the one TCRdb lists. V and J are TRBV5-6 and TRBJ2-7; no DNA check was done on the table's D call, TRBD2. Looked up from germline, CDR1 is SGHDT and CDR2 is YYEEEE. Termini included, the CDR3 measures 15 amino acids. CDR3 loop: CASSFFGENSYEQYF.

The rearrangement links TRBV7-9 to TRBJ1-4; TRBD1 is a possible D gene (6 bases). Germline CDR1 is SEHNR and CDR2 is FQNEAQ (reference sequence). The CDR3 totals 15 residues. V lost 4 bases, J lost 8 bases, and 17 bases lay in between. CDR3 sequence reads: CASSYGEGVGEKLFF. The CDR3 DNA reads TGTGCCAGCAGCTATGGGGAGGGGGTCGGGGAAAAACTGTTTTTT.

In this sample, this clone turned up a few times. The chain uses TRBV5-5 and TRBJ1-1; D is undetermined. V lost 3 bases, J lost 1 base, and 7 bases lay in between. Germline V gene sequence: CDR1 SGHKS, CDR2 YYEKEE (reference sequence). The length of the CDR3 is 13 residues. CDR3 sequence: CASSSLWNTEAFF. The DNA of the CDR3 is TGTGCCAGCAGCTCCTTATGGAACACTGAAGCTTTCTTT.

V and J are TRBV9 and TRBJ1-5, with D possibly being TRBD1 (5 bases). Trimming pared 1 base from V and 5 bases from J, leaving 16 bases between. The CDR3 totals 16 residues. Germline V gene data show CDR1 as SGDLS and CDR2 as YYNGEE. The CDR3 is CASSVTPSTADQPQHF. The CDR3, as DNA: TGTGCCAGCAGCGTAACTCCCTCGACAGCAGATCAGCCCCAGCATTTT.

The V call is TRBV27, the J call TRBJ2-5; D uncertain. V lost 3 bases and J 1 base, leaving 9 bases between the germline ends. This CDR3 has 14 residues. Germline assignment: CDR1 MNHEY and CDR2 SMNVEV (reference sequence). CDR3 sequence reads: CASSFGSTQETQYF. The DNA for the CDR3 is TGTGCCAGCAGTTTTGGCTCCACCCAAGAGACCCAGTACTTC.

The chain employs TRBV2 and TRBJ1-6, with TRBD1 matching 7 bases. Germline loops: CDR1 SNHLY, CDR2 FYNNEI. CDR3 length: 14 residues. V was clipped by 7 bases and J by 10 bases; unmatched bases: 10. The CDR3 region has the DNA TGTGCCAGCACTACGACAGGGCAAGGGTCACCCCTCCACTTT. This translates into CASTTTGQGSPLHF.

This rearrangement joins TRBV18 to TRBJ1-1, with a possible D match to TRBD1 (6 bases). V lost 5 bases, J lost 1 base, and 14 bases lay in between. The CDR3 runs to 15 residues. The V gene's germline CDR1 is KGHSH and CDR2 LQKENI. The CDR3: CASSIPGHKNTEAFF. CDR3 DNA: TGTGCCAGCTCAATTCCGGGACACAAGAACACTGAAGCTTTCTTT.

CDR3 DNA sequence: TGTGCCAGCAGCTTGAGGGACATTGGGAACACTGAAGCTTTCTTT. Amino acid sequence: CASSLRDIGNTEAFF. This chain links TRBV13 with TRBJ1-1, with D perhaps matching TRBD1 (6 bases). Trimming removed 3 bases at V and 1 base at J, with 12 bases between. This CDR3 has 15 residues. Germline CDR1 and CDR2: PRHDT and FYEKMQ (reference sequence).

This clone was picked up a small number of times. The chain links TRBV29-1 to TRBJ2-1; a possible D gene is TRBD1 (5 bases). This CDR3 region has 12 residues. The V end lost 7 bases, the J end lost 7 bases, and 14 bases lay between the germline ends. The germline V gene encodes CDR1 SQVTM and CDR2 ANQGSEA. For the CDR3, the DNA is TGCAGCGCTAATTACGCAGGGAATGAGCAGTTCTTC. This sequence encodes CSANYAGNEQFF.

This clone was detected only once. This sequence joins TRBV6-5 and TRBJ2-1, with D maybe TRBD2 (6 bases). This CDR3 is built from 15 residues. V lost 6 bases, J lost 4 bases, and 16 bases lay in between. In germline, CDR1 is MNHEY, CDR2 SVGAGI. The CDR3 DNA reads as TGTGCCAGCAGATTCTACCCAGCGGGTTACAATGAGCAGTTCTTC. Translation gives CASRFYPAGYNEQFF.

The rearrangement joins TRBV29-1 to TRBJ1-2; TRBD1 agrees at 10 bases. Germline V gene sequence: CDR1 SQVTM, CDR2 ANQGSEA. The CDR3 totals 13 residues. V trimming: 4 bases; J trimming: 4 bases; junction bases outside the gene matches: 3. For the CDR3, the DNA is TGCAGCGTTGCCCGGACAGGGGGCTATGGCTACACCTTC. It is translated as CSVARTGGYGYTF. Drawing the rest from reference TRBV29-1 and TRBJ1-2, the complete variable domain is SAVISQKPSRDICQRGTSLTIQCQVDSQVTMMFWYRQQPGQSLTLIATANQGSEATYESGFVIDKFPISRPNLTFSTLTVSNMSPEDSSIYLCSVARTGGYGYTFGSGTRLTVV.

V gene TRBV7-2 combines with J gene TRBJ2-3; TRBD2 matches at 9 bases. The trim removed 1 base at V and 0 bases at J, leaving 8 bases unmatched. CDR1 and CDR2 (germline): SGHTA, FQGNSA. This CDR3 is built from 18 residues. The CDR3 region is CASSLVAGGPLSTDTQYF. The CDR3 DNA sequence: TGTGCCAGCAGCTTAGTGGCGGGGGGGCCCCTTAGCACAGATACGCAGTATTTT.

The chain has TRBV18 and TRBJ2-7; D is perhaps TRBD2 (6 bases). Germline V gene lookup returns CDR1 KGHSH and CDR2 LQKENI. The CDR3 length is 15 residues. Trimming took off 3 bases at V and 4 bases at J, with 16 bases between the two ends. The DNA of the CDR3 is TGTGCCAGCTCACCGCTCGGGGGTAACTTTTACGAGCAGTACTTC. Translated, it gives CASSPLGGNFYEQYF.

This clone was seen a handful of times. This chain uses TRBV4-2 with TRBJ1-5, with a possible D match to TRBD1 (5 bases). Between the trimmed V and J ends, which lost 0 bases and 5 bases, there was a span of 14 bases. This CDR3 region has 16 residues. Germline-derived CDR1 and CDR2 are LGHNA and YNFKEQ. In nucleotides, the CDR3 is TGTGCCAGCAGCCAAGATTCGGGGGAGGGCCATCAGCCCCAGCATTTT. Amino acids: CASSQDSGEGHQPQHF.

This chain joins TRBV19 and TRBJ2-1; 9 nucleotides line up with TRBD2. V trimming: 4 bases; J trimming: 3 bases; junction bases outside the gene matches: 4. Germline V gene lookup returns CDR1 LNHDA and CDR2 SQIVND (reference sequence). The CDR3 length is 15 residues. The DNA of the CDR3 is TGTGCCAGTAGTAAGGGTAGCGGGGGCTACAATGAGCAGTTCTTC. This encodes CASSKGSGGYNEQFF.

The CDR3 bases are TGTGCCAGCAGCCCTACACAGGGGACAGACCGCTACGAGCAGTACTTC. Its translation: CASSPTQGTDRYEQYF. The chain uses TRBV7-9 and TRBJ2-7, with TRBD1 matching over 7 bases. Germline V gene lookup returns CDR1 SEHNR and CDR2 FQNEAQ (reference sequence). This CDR3 is 16 amino acids long. The J segment lost 3 bases and the V segment lost 5 bases, leaving 13 bases of the junction unmatched. The whole variable domain, filled in from reference TRBV7-9 and TRBJ2-7, reads DTGVSQNPRHKITKRGQNVTFRCDPISEHNRLYWYRQTLGQGPEFLTYFQNEAQLEKSRLLSDRFSAERPKGSFSTLEIQRTEQGDSAMYLCASSPTQGTDRYEQYFGPGTRLTVT.

The V call is TRBV9, the J call TRBJ2-5; TRBD1 agrees at 9 bases. This CDR3 is 14 amino acids long. V was pared by 2 bases and J by 5 bases, with 4 bases of the junction left unmatched. Germline loops: CDR1 SGDLS, CDR2 YYNGEE. CDR3 amino acids: CASSVGTGFETQYF. Written as DNA, the CDR3 is TGTGCCAGCAGCGTGGGGACAGGGTTCGAGACCCAGTACTTC.

The rearrangement joins TRBV7-2 to TRBJ1-1; no firm D call. Germline-derived CDR1 and CDR2 are SGHTA and FQGNSA. Trimming took 2 bases from V and 0 from J, leaving 7 bases between them. The CDR3 is 14 residues long. CDR3 in DNA: TGTGCCAGCAGCTTAAGAACTGTGAACACTGAAGCTTTCTTT. Translated, it gives CASSLRTVNTEAFF.

The rearrangement uses TRBV28 and TRBJ1-4; 7 nucleotides line up with TRBD1. Germline V CDR1 and CDR2: MDHEN, SYDVKM. The CDR3 extends over 14 amino acids. J gave up 4 bases and V 6 bases, and 5 bases lay outside the gene matches. CDR3 bases: TGTGCCAGCAGCCGGGGACAGTTTAATGAAAAACTGTTTTTT. The encoded protein is CASSRGQFNEKLFF.